A single sample is the source of the 3 T cell receptor beta chains below, sequenced in a study of blood T cell repertoires in COVID-19. The table came from immunoSEQ multiplex PCR; TCRdb's copy has only in-frame clones and leaves some out. The data hold around 250,000 clones, with approximately 83% observed a single time. What was sequenced was peripheral blood. These receptors were taken from a man aged 25-45 years who had recovered from COVID-19.

This clone was seen a single time. The chain combines TRBV6-1 with TRBJ1-1; D gene uncertain. Germline lookup yields CDR1 MNHNS and CDR2 SASEGT. V dropped 1 base and J dropped 8 bases, with 20 bases sitting between them. CDR3 length: 16 residues. This CDR3 reads CASSEGRVKAGIEAFF. The CDR3 DNA follows: TGTGCCAGCAGTGAAGGAAGGGTTAAGGCGGGTATAGAAGCTTTCTTT.

The V gene is TRBV29-1, the J gene TRBJ2-3; 9 bases agree with TRBD1. After removal of 5 bases from V and 3 bases from J, the junction contained 15 bases not matched to a gene. The CDR3 covers 17 residues. CDR1 SQVTM and CDR2 ANQGSEA come from the germline V gene. The CDR3 here is CSVQDRGFRLETDTQYF. The CDR3 nucleotides read TGCAGCGTTCAGGACAGGGGTTTCCGTTTGGAAACAGATACGCAGTATTTT.

This clone appeared a single time. The chain couples TRBV6-4 to TRBJ1-2; 7 bases line up with TRBD1. The CDR3 contains 15 residues. Germline V lookup: CDR1 MRHNA, CDR2 SNTAGT. V was clipped by 2 bases and J by 8 bases; unmatched bases: 11. As DNA, the CDR3 is TGTGCCAGCAGTGACCCCGGGACAGCTCTGGGCGGCTACACCTTC. Its protein product is CASSDPGTALGGYTF.